A single sample gave rise to the 19 T cell receptor beta chains below, sequenced in a study of blood T cell repertoires in COVID-19. Assay used: immunoSEQ multiplex PCR; TCRdb lists only in-frame clones, some missing. This table holds about 360,000 clones, around 84% found once. Sequenced: peripheral blood. These receptors came from a human donor in a cohort sampled during active COVID-19.

This chain links TRBV2 with TRBJ2-2; D is ambiguous. CDR3 size: 14 residues. Trimming shortened V by 8 bases and J by 3 bases, and 13 bases separated the two germline ends. Germline V gene sequence: CDR1 SNHLY, CDR2 FYNNEI. This CDR3 reads CASSRLGDTGELFF. DNA for the CDR3: TGTGCCAGCTCCCGCCTTGGAGACACCGGGGAGCTGTTTTTT.

The J gene is TRBJ2-7, the V gene TRBV5-1; D may be TRBD2 (5 bases). The germline gives CDR1 SGHRS, CDR2 YFSETQ. The V end lost 4 bases, the J end lost 3 bases, and 14 bases lay between the germline ends. The CDR3 is 14 amino acids. CDR3 region: CASSPMERFYEQYF. CDR3 DNA: TGCGCCAGCAGCCCTATGGAGCGGTTCTACGAGCAGTACTTC.

V usage is TRBV4-2 and J usage is TRBJ2-5, with D perhaps TRBD2 (6 bases). This CDR3 region has 16 residues. Germline lookup yields CDR1 LGHNA and CDR2 YNFKEQ. V was clipped by 0 bases and J by 0 bases, with 11 bases between them. The CDR3 region is CASSQDGGSNQETQYF. CDR3 bases: TGTGCCAGCAGCCAAGATGGGGGGAGTAACCAAGAGACCCAGTACTTC.

The chain uses TRBV6-5 and TRBJ2-5; tentatively, D is TRBD1 (5 bases). The ends were cut back, 1 base at V and 5 bases at J, with 11 bases in the middle. CDR3 size: 14 residues. The germline gives CDR1 MNHEY, CDR2 SVGAGI. The CDR3 spells CASSYFGQGETQYF. For the CDR3, the DNA is TGTGCCAGCAGTTACTTCGGACAAGGGGAGACCCAGTACTTC.

The chain's CDR3 is CASTDRGGEKLFF. The DNA of the CDR3 is TGTGCCAGTACCGACAGGGGAGGGGAAAAACTGTTTTTT. The J gene is TRBJ1-4, the V gene TRBV19; TRBD1 agrees at 8 bases. The germline V gene encodes CDR1 LNHDA and CDR2 SQIVND (reference sequence). This CDR3 is 13 amino acids long. The V segment lost 7 bases and the J segment 8 bases; nucleotides outside the gene matches: 6.

This clone was counted only a few times. This chain joins TRBV14 and TRBJ2-7; 12 bases are a match to TRBD2. Germline trimming cut 4 bases from V and 3 bases from J; bases unmatched to any gene: 4. The CDR3 contains 15 residues. Germline loops: CDR1 SGHDN, CDR2 FVKESK. The CDR3 region is CASSPRTSGNYEQYF. CDR3 in DNA: TGTGCCAGCAGCCCGAGGACTAGCGGGAACTACGAGCAGTACTTC.

The rearrangement uses TRBV2 and TRBJ2-4; 8 nucleotides line up with TRBD1. After removal of 6 bases from V and 0 bases from J, the junction contained 4 bases not matched to a gene. The CDR3 runs 15 residues. Germline CDR1 SNHLY, CDR2 FYNNEI. DNA for the CDR3: TGTGCCAGCAGGGACAGGGTCCTAGCCAAAAACATTCAGTACTTC. This sequence encodes CASRDRVLAKNIQYF.

The V call is TRBV29-1, the J call TRBJ1-4; D unclear. Trimming removed 7 bases at V and 5 bases at J, with 11 bases between. Germline CDR1 reads SQVTM; CDR2 reads ANQGSEA. The CDR3 loop spans 12 amino acids. The CDR3 protein is CSAWASNEKLFF. DNA for the CDR3: TGCAGCGCCTGGGCTTCAAATGAAAAACTGTTTTTT.

The V and J genes are TRBV7-2 and TRBJ2-5; a weak D match, TRBD2 (6 bases). Germline loops: CDR1 SGHTA, CDR2 FQGNSA. Trimming left V 2 bases short and J 4 bases short, with 11 bases between. The CDR3 spans 14 residues. The DNA for the CDR3 is TGTGCCAGCAGCTTACCCCGGCGGGGAGAGACCCAGTACTTC. Translation gives CASSLPRRGETQYF.

This rearrangement joins TRBV2 to TRBJ2-1; D is unclear. Germline V gives CDR1 SNHLY, CDR2 FYNNEI. This CDR3 has 13 amino acids. V lost 7 bases, J lost 4 bases, and 11 bases lay in between. CDR3 sequence (DNA): TGTGCCAGCACCAGAGGAGAGTACAATGAGCAGTTCTTC. Translating gives CASTRGEYNEQFF.

This chain uses TRBV30 with TRBJ2-3; TRBD1 agrees at 9 bases. The V gene end was trimmed by 3 bases and the J gene end by 4 bases; junction bases not matched to a gene: 8. Germline CDR1 and CDR2: GTSNPN and SVGIG (reference sequence). The CDR3 loop spans 15 amino acids. The CDR3 nucleotides are TGTGCCTGGAGCCGGACAGGGGTGGACTCAGATACGCAGTATTTT. Its protein product is CAWSRTGVDSDTQYF.

The rearrangement uses TRBV24-1 and TRBJ1-2; 9 bases are a match to TRBD1. Germline CDR1 reads KGHDR; CDR2 reads SFDVKD. V dropped 7 bases and J dropped 6; count of bases not matched to a gene: 5. The CDR3 is 13 amino acids. CDR3 sequence (DNA): TGTGCCACCAGCGCGACAGGGGGTGATGGCTACACCTTC. This codes for CATSATGGDGYTF.

The chain employs TRBV11-1 and TRBJ1-2, with D unresolved. This CDR3 is built from 13 residues. V was cut by 2 bases and J by 4 bases, with 8 bases left in between. CDR1 is SGHAT, CDR2 FQDESV, per germline (reference sequence). CDR3 loop: CASSLTSSYGYTF. The CDR3 nucleotides read TGTGCCAGCAGCTTAACGTCCAGCTATGGCTACACCTTC.

The genes are TRBV2 and TRBJ2-3; the D gene is possibly TRBD1 (6 bases). The ends were cut back, 5 bases at V and 2 bases at J, with 8 bases in the middle. Germline CDR1 SNHLY, CDR2 FYNNEI. The CDR3 extends over 13 amino acids. CDR3: CASSRDITDTQYF. The DNA for the CDR3 is TGTGCCAGCAGTCGGGACATCACAGATACGCAGTATTTT.

The chain joins TRBV2 to TRBJ1-1; 7 nucleotides match TRBD1. The V gene's germline CDR1 is SNHLY and CDR2 FYNNEI. V lost 6 bases and J lost 6; bases outside the gene matches: 7. The CDR3 consists of 13 residues. The CDR3 here is CASSRTGVPEAFF. The CDR3 nucleotides are TGTGCCAGCAGCAGGACAGGAGTGCCTGAAGCTTTCTTT.

The chain recombines TRBV6-5 with TRBJ1-2; D possibly corresponds to TRBD1 (5 bases). The CDR3 runs 13 residues. Germline V gene data show CDR1 as MNHEY and CDR2 as SVGAGI. Deletions cut 5 bases from V and 5 bases from J, with 12 bases between. The CDR3 DNA follows: TGTGCCAGCAGTAGACAGACGCAGTATGGCTACACCTTC. Translated, it gives CASSRQTQYGYTF.

The DNA of the CDR3 is TGTGCCAGCAGCCAAGCGACAGTCTGGGATAATTCACCCCTCCACTTT. Protein product: CASSQATVWDNSPLHF. The chain carries TRBV3-1 (or the pseudogene TRBV3-2) and TRBJ1-6; tentatively, D is TRBD1 (5 bases). This CDR3 contains 16 residues. Germline CDR1 reads LGHDT; CDR2 reads YNNKEL (reference sequence). Trimming took 1 base from V and 5 from J, leaving 12 bases between them.

The chain is built from TRBV5-1 and TRBJ2-5; D unresolved. CDR1 SGHRS and CDR2 YFSETQ come from the germline V gene. V was pared by 4 bases and J by 1 base, with 5 bases between. This CDR3 comprises 12 residues. The CDR3 DNA reads as TGCGCCAGCAGCGCGCCCCAAGAGACCCAGTACTTC. Amino acids: CASSAPQETQYF. The full variable domain, rest sourced from reference TRBV5-1 and TRBJ2-5, is KAGVTQTPRYLIKTRGQQVTLSCSPISGHRSVSWYQQTPGQGLQFLFEYFSETQRNKGNFPGRFSGRQFSNSRSEMNVSTLELGDSALYLCASSAPQETQYFGPGTRLLVL.

This clone was counted a single time. The V and J genes are TRBV3-1 (or the pseudogene TRBV3-2) and TRBJ2-7, with TRBD2 identical over 14 bases. CDR1 and CDR2 (germline): LGHDT, YNNKEL (reference sequence). This CDR3 has 15 residues. The ends lost 4 bases at V and 9 bases at J; junction bases unmatched: 8. The DNA of the CDR3 is TGTGCCAGCAGCCCGGGACTAGCGGGAGATACAGGGCAGTACTTC. Protein product: CASSPGLAGDTGQYF.